This T cell receptor beta chain appears in the sequencing data of a study of OX40 agonist ivuxolimab in advanced cancers. V gave up 1 base and J gave up 3 bases, with 7 bases separating them. CDR1 SEHNR and CDR2 FQNEAQ come from the germline V gene (reference sequence). This CDR3 comprises 13 residues. The table came from immunoSEQ multiplex PCR; TCRdb's copy has only in-frame clones and leaves some out. The sample shows about 99,000 clones, more than 95% of them seen only once. In the case of this clone: Its antigen is not identified. Other DNA sequences in this sample translate to the same CDR3.

Points from the study as a whole: Researchers report that CD8+ T cells had, on average, more expanded clones than CD4+. Normalized T-cell clonal expansion was also low in some nonresponders.

V gene TRBV7-9 combines with J gene TRBJ2-7; D not certain. The receptor was isolated from an adult with an advanced solid tumor such as melanoma, head and neck, liver or kidney cancer. The sample was CD4+ or CD8+ T cells sorted from blood, taken in a trial of the OX40 agonist ivuxolimab. The CDR3 nucleotides read TGTGCCAGCAGCTTAGGGCAGAACTACGAGCAGTACTTC. As protein: CASSLGQNYEQYF.